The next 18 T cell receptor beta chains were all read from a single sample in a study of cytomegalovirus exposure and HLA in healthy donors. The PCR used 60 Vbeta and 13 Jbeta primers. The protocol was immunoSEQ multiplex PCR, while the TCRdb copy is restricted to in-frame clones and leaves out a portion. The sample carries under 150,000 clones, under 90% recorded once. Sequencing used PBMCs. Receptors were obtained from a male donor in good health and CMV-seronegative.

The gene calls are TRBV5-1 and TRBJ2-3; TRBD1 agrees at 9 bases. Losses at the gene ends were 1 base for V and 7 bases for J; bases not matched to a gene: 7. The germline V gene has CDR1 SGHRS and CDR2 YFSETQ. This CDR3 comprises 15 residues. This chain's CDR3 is CASSLRQGGTYTQYF. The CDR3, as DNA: TGCGCCAGCAGCTTGAGACAGGGGGGCACGTATACGCAGTATTTT.

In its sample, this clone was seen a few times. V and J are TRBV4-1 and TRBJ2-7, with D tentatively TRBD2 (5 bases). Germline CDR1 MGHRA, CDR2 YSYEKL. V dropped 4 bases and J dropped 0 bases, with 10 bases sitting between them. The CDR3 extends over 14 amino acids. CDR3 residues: CASSPLEASYEQYF. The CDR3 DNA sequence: TGCGCCAGCAGCCCATTGGAGGCCTCCTACGAGCAGTACTTC.

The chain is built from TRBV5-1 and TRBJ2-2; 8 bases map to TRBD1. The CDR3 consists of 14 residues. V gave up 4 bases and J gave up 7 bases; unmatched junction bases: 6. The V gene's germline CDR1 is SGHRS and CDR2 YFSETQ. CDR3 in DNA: TGCGCCAGCAGCGGCCAGGGGGCTAGCGGGGAGCTGTTTTTT. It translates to CASSGQGASGELFF.

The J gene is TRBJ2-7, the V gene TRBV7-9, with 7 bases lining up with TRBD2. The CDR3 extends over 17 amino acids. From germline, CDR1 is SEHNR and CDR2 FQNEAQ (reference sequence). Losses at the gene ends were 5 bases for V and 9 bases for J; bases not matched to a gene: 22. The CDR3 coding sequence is TGTGCCAGCAGCACGGGGCCCCTAGCGGATACTATAGGCTGGCAGTACTTC. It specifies CASSTGPLADTIGWQYF.

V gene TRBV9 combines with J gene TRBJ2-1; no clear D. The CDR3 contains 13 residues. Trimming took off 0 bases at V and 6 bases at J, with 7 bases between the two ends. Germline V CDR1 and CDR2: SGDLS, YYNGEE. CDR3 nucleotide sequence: TGTGCCAGCAGCGTAGGGGCAGGCAATGAGCAGTTCTTC. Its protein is CASSVGAGNEQFF.

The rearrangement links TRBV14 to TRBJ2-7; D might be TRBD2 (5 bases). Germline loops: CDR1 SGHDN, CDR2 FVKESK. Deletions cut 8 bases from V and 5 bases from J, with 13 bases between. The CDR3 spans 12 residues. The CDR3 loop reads CASGKRRDEQYF. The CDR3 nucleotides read TGTGCCAGCGGAAAAAGGCGGGACGAGCAGTACTTC.

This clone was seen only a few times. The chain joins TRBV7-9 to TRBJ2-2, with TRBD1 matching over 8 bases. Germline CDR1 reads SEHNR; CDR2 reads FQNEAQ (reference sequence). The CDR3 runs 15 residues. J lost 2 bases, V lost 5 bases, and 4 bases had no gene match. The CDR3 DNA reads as TGTGCCAGCAGCGACAGGGGAGGAAACACCGGGGAGCTGTTTTTT. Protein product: CASSDRGGNTGELFF.

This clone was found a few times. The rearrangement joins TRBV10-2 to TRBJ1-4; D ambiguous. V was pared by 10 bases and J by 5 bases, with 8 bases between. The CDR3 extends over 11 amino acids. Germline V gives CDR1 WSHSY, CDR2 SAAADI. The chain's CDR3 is CATASNEKLFF. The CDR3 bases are TGCGCCACCGCGTCAAATGAAAAACTGTTTTTT.

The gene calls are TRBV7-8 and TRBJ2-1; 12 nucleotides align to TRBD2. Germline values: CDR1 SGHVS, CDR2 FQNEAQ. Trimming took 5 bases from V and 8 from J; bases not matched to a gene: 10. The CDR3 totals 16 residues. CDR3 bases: TGTGCCAGCAGCCGACTAGCGGGGGAAGAGGTAGATGAGCAGTTCTTC. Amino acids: CASSRLAGEEVDEQFF.

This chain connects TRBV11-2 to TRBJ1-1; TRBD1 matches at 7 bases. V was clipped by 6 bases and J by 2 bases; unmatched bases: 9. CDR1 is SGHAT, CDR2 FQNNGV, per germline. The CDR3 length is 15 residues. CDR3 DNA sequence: TGTGCCAGCAGTAGAAGACAGGGACAAAACACTGAAGCTTTCTTT. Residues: CASSRRQGQNTEAFF.

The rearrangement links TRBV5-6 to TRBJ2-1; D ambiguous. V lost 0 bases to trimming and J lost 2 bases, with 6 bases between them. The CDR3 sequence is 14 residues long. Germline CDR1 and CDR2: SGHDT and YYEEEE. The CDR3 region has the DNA TGTGCCAGCAGCTTGGGGTCAGCCTACAATGAGCAGTTCTTC. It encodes CASSLGSAYNEQFF.

CDR3 DNA: TGTGCCAGCAGTTTAGTCTCGCCAGGTAGTGTCTACACCTTC. Translating it yields CASSLVSPGSVYTF. This chain uses TRBV27 with TRBJ1-2; D not certain. The V end lost 2 bases, the J end lost 10 bases, and 17 bases lay between the germline ends. The CDR3 is 14 amino acids. Germline loops: CDR1 MNHEY, CDR2 SMNVEV (reference sequence).

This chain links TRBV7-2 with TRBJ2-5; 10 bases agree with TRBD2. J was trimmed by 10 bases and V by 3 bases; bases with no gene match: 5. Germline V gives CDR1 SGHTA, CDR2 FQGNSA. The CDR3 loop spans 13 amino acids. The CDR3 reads CASSFGLAAHQYF. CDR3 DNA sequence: TGTGCCAGCAGCTTCGGACTAGCGGCCCACCAGTACTTC.

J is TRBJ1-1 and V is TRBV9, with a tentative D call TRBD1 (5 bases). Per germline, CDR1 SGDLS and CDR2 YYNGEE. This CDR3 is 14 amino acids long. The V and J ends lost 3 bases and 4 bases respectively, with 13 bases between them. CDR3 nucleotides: TGTGCCAGCAGCGGAATAATGGGGGGCACTGAAGCTTTCTTT. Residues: CASSGIMGGTEAFF.

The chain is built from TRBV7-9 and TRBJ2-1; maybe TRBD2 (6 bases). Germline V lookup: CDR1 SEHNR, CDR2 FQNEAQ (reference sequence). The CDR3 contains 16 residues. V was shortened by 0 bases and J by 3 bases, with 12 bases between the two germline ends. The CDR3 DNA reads TGTGCCAGCAGCTTAGCGGGGGGAATAATCTACAATGAGCAGTTCTTC. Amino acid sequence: CASSLAGGIIYNEQFF.

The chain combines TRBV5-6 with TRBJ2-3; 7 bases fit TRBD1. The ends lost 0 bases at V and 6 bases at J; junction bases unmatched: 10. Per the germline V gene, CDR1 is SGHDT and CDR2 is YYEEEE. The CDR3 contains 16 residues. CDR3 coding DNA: TGTGCCAGCAGCTTGGTTAGGGACAGAAAAGGGGATACGCAGTATTTT. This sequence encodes CASSLVRDRKGDTQYF. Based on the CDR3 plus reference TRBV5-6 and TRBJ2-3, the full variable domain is DAGVTQSPTHLIKTRGQQVTLRCSPKSGHDTVSWYQQALGQGPQFIFQYYEEEERQRGNFPDRFSGHQFPNYSSELNVNALLLGDSALYLCASSLVRDRKGDTQYFGPGTRLTVL.

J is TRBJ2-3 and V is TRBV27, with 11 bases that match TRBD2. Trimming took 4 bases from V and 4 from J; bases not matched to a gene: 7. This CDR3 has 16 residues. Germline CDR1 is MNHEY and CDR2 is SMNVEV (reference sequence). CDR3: CASSSVAGGPPDTQYF. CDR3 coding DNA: TGTGCCAGCAGTTCAGTAGCGGGAGGGCCACCAGATACGCAGTATTTT.

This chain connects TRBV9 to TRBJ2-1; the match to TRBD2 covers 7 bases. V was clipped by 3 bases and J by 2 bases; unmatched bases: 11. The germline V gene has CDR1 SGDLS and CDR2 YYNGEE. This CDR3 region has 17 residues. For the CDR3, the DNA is TGTGCCAGCAGCGGTGCCGGCGGGAGAGGACCCTACAATGAGCAGTTCTTC. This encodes CASSGAGGRGPYNEQFF. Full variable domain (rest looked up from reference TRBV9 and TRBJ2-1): DSGVTQTPKHLITATGQRVTLRCSPRSGDLSVYWYQQSLDQGLQFLIQYYNGEERAKGNILERFSAQQFPDLHSELNLSSLELGDSALYFCASSGAGGRGPYNEQFFGPGTRLTVL.